The entry below gives a single T cell receptor (beta chain) sequence along with its context. The PCR was carried out with 60 Vbeta primers and 13 Jbeta primers. Libraries were prepared by immunoSEQ multiplex PCR; TCRdb keeps only in-frame clonotypes and omits some of them. Of about 150,000 clones in the sample, about 80% were seen once. This record comes from a study of cytomegalovirus exposure and HLA in healthy donors. Study background: Among the 398 genotyped donors, 81% were placed in the Caucasian-associated ancestry cluster.

V shed 1 base and J 6 bases; nucleotides not matched to a gene: 5. CDR1 is SEHNR and CDR2 is FQNEAQ in the germline V gene (reference sequence). The CDR3 is made up of 16 amino acids. This TCR came from a woman in her thirties or forties in good health and CMV-seronegative. Input material: PBMCs. The J gene is TRBJ2-2, the V gene TRBV7-9, with 10 bases identical to TRBD2. The CDR3: CASSLGLAGSSGELFF. The DNA of the CDR3 is TGTGCCAGCAGCTTAGGACTAGCGGGTTCTTCCGGGGAGCTGTTTTTT.